Each of the 29 T cell receptor beta chains below was sequenced from the same sample in a study of human T cells and chemical hapten exposure (dated by TCRdb to about 2021). Libraries were built with RACE. Data came from a NextSeq 500. The public reads were reprocessed in TCRdb via fastp at Q25 and MiXCR, keeping in-frame beta chains. Every entry covers one CDR3 protein and lists the most common genes and DNA from its rows. Present in this sample are approximately 52,000 distinct CDR3 sequences, roughly 11% of which were seen just once. The top ten constitute 1.8% of the sample. The sample's time point label is to be understood as: patch test 1, 2 weeks after DPC sensitization. This sample's treatment or condition label indicates: therapeutic diphenylcyclopropenone sensitization with weekly scalp DPC. Total RNA was extracted from unfractionated whole blood collected in Tempus Blood RNA tubes. The source was whole blood, collected in connection with sensitization to the hapten diphenylcyclopropenone (DPC). Source of these receptors: a woman aged 35 to 49 with alopecia areata. Some clones in this sample may be carry-over from other donors' samples.

This clonotype was found a few times. The CDR3 DNA sequence: TGTGCCATCAGTTCAGGTGTTTCTTACGAGCAGTACTTC. Translated, it gives CAISSGVSYEQYF. The rearrangement joins TRBV10-3 to TRBJ2-7; D gene uncertain. The CDR3 extends over 13 amino acids. V was shortened by 5 bases and J by 4 bases, with 12 bases between the two germline ends. CDR1 ENHRY and CDR2 SYGVKD come from the germline V gene.

This clonotype was seen a handful of times. V is TRBV10-1 and J is TRBJ1-4; TRBD1 might be the D (6 bases). The germline CDR1 and CDR2 sequences are WNHNN and SYGVQD (reference sequence). V dropped 6 bases and J dropped 5 bases, with 16 bases sitting between them. The CDR3 extends over 15 amino acids. The chain's CDR3 is CASRASGASNEKLFF. The DNA of the CDR3 is TGCGCCAGCAGGGCGTCGGGGGCGTCAAATGAAAAACTGTTTTTT.

In its sample, this clonotype was seen once. This chain links TRBV12-3 or TRBV12-4 with TRBJ2-7; TRBD1 matches 7 bases. The junction had 6 bases not matched to a gene; V was cut back by 6 bases and J by 4 bases. CDR3 length equals 13 residues. The CDR3 region is CASSSRGSYEQYF. The DNA for the CDR3 is TGTGCCAGCAGCTCCAGGGGGTCGTACGAGCAGTACTTC.

This clonotype was found many times. The genes are TRBV14 and TRBJ2-7; the match to TRBD1 covers 7 bases. The CDR3 length is 15 residues. The junction had 9 bases not matched to a gene; V was cut back by 4 bases and J by 3 bases. The germline V gene encodes CDR1 SGHDN and CDR2 FVKESK. CDR3 protein: CASSRSPRDSYEQYF. The CDR3 nucleotides read TGTGCCAGCAGCCGTAGCCCCCGGGACAGCTACGAGCAGTACTTC.

The gene calls are TRBV7-6 and TRBJ2-3; 11 positions match TRBD2. V shed 5 bases, J shed 1 base, and the junction held 5 bases outside the gene matches. The CDR3 runs 16 residues. CDR1 is SGHVS and CDR2 is FNYEAQ in the germline V gene. This CDR3 reads CASSPSGGRGTDTQYF. The CDR3, as DNA: TGTGCCAGCAGCCCTAGCGGGGGGCGCGGCACAGATACGCAGTATTTT.

This chain links TRBV7-9 with TRBJ2-2, with D tentatively TRBD2 (6 bases). This CDR3 comprises 16 residues. The germline V gene encodes CDR1 SEHNR and CDR2 FQNEAQ (reference sequence). V was clipped by 3 bases and J by 6 bases, with 17 bases between them. The CDR3 here is CASSFGGDGRAGELFF. The CDR3 DNA is TGTGCCAGCAGCTTCGGCGGGGATGGCAGGGCCGGGGAGCTGTTTTTT.

The V gene is TRBV9, the J gene TRBJ2-2; the D gene is possibly TRBD2 (5 bases). V dropped 2 bases and J dropped 1 base, with 9 bases sitting between them. Germline-derived CDR1 and CDR2 are SGDLS and YYNGEE. CDR3 length: 15 amino acids. The CDR3 protein is CASSVGGRNTGELFF. The CDR3 DNA is TGTGCCAGCAGCGTCGGCGGGCGGAACACCGGGGAGCTGTTTTTT.

This clonotype was counted between two and nine times. The chain employs TRBV25-1 and TRBJ1-1; TRBD1 might be the D (5 bases). With 5 bases removed from V and 6 bases from J, the gap between germline ends came to 19 bases. From germline, CDR1 is MGHDK and CDR2 SYGVNS. The CDR3 totals 15 residues. The CDR3 DNA is TGTGCCAGCAGTTTGGGATCAGGGTTGATCTCTGAAGCTTTCTTT. Its protein is CASSLGSGLISEAFF.

This clonotype was counted only a few times. The chain is built from TRBV5-1 and TRBJ2-7; 9 nucleotides match TRBD1. Germline V gene sequence: CDR1 SGHRS, CDR2 YFSETQ. The CDR3 has 15 amino acids. V was clipped by 3 bases and J by 0 bases; unmatched bases: 4. For the CDR3, the DNA is TGCGCCAGCAGCTACGGACAGGGGCACTCCTACGAGCAGTACTTC. Its protein product is CASSYGQGHSYEQYF. Combining the CDR3 with reference TRBV5-1 and TRBJ2-7 gives the whole variable domain KAGVTQTPRYLIKTRGQQVTLSCSPISGHRSVSWYQQTPGQGLQFLFEYFSETQRNKGNFPGRFSGRQFSNSRSEMNVSTLELGDSALYLCASSYGQGHSYEQYFGPGTRLTVT.

This chain links TRBV20-1 with TRBJ2-7; 8 bases are shared with TRBD2. The CDR3 sequence is 13 residues long. CDR1 DFQATT and CDR2 SNEGSKA come from the germline V gene (reference sequence). CDR3 nucleotides: TGCAGCCTGACTAGCGCATCCCTGCGGGAGCAGTACTTC. Translating it yields CSLTSASLREQYF.

This clonotype came up once. This may be a read error: a much more frequent sequence differs by one nucleotide. The J gene is TRBJ1-1, the V gene TRBV2, with D uncertain. CDR1 is SNHLY, CDR2 FYNNEI, per germline. The CDR3 has 13 residues. This chain's CDR3 is CASSGLGETEAYF. CDR3 in DNA: TGTGCCAGCAGTGGGCTGGGTGAAACTGAAGCTTACTTT.

This clonotype came up a few times. The chain couples TRBV30 to TRBJ2-2; 7 nucleotides match TRBD2. Trimming removed 2 bases from V and 7 bases from J; junction bases left unmatched: 4. This CDR3 is built from 13 residues. Germline CDR1 GTSNPN, CDR2 SVGIG (reference sequence). CDR3 DNA: TGTGCCTGGAGTCTGGGGGGGGTCGGGGAGCTGTTTTTT. This codes for CAWSLGGVGELFF.

This clonotype appeared many times. This chain connects TRBV5-6 to TRBJ2-7; tentative D call: TRBD1 (5 bases). This CDR3 has 14 amino acids. Per the germline V gene, CDR1 is SGHDT and CDR2 is YYEEEE. The V end lost 1 base, the J end lost 0 bases, and 8 bases lay between the germline ends. CDR3 DNA: TGTGCCAGCAGCTTGTGGGGCAGCTCCTACGAGCAGTACTTC. Translated: CASSLWGSSYEQYF.

This clonotype was counted only a few times. The chain carries TRBV28 and TRBJ1-3; a weak D match, TRBD1 (5 bases). This CDR3 is built from 11 residues. Deletions cut 10 bases from V and 4 bases from J, with 8 bases between. From germline, CDR1 is MDHEN and CDR2 SYDVKM. The CDR3, as DNA: TGTGCCACCGAGGGGGGAAACACCATATATTTT. Protein product: CATEGGNTIYF.

This clonotype was seen a handful of times. The V gene is TRBV2, the J gene TRBJ1-5, with a tentative D call TRBD1 (5 bases). The CDR3 loop spans 14 amino acids. V lost 7 bases to trimming and J lost 4 bases, with 14 bases between them. Per germline, CDR1 SNHLY and CDR2 FYNNEI. CDR3 in amino acids: CASKTGTTNQPQHF. The CDR3 region has the DNA TGTGCCAGCAAAACCGGGACTACAAATCAGCCCCAGCATTTT.

Many counts were recorded for this clonotype. V gene TRBV4-1 combines with J gene TRBJ1-5, with 9 bases lining up with TRBD1. This CDR3 region has 15 residues. The germline CDR1 and CDR2 sequences are MGHRA and YSYEKL. J gave up 3 bases and V 2 bases, and 2 bases lay outside the gene matches. The CDR3 region has the DNA TGCGCCAGCAGCCAATGGACAGGGGTCAATCAGCCCCAGCATTTT. Translating gives CASSQWTGVNQPQHF.

The CDR3 loop reads CASSFLQGNTEAFF. The CDR3 DNA is TGCGCCAGCAGCTTCCTACAGGGGAACACTGAAGCTTTCTTT. The J gene is TRBJ1-1, the V gene TRBV5-1; weak D call: TRBD1 (6 bases). Per germline, CDR1 SGHRS and CDR2 YFSETQ. Trimming removed 2 bases from V and 1 base from J, with 9 bases in between. The CDR3 consists of 14 residues. The complete variable domain, with remaining parts taken from reference TRBV5-1 and TRBJ1-1, reads KAGVTQTPRYLIKTRGQQVTLSCSPISGHRSVSWYQQTPGQGLQFLFEYFSETQRNKGNFPGRFSGRQFSNSRSEMNVSTLELGDSALYLCASSFLQGNTEAFFGQGTRLTVV.

The J gene is TRBJ1-4, the V gene TRBV6-5, with 7 bases fitting TRBD1. V gave up 2 bases and J gave up 1 base; unmatched junction bases: 1. CDR1 MNHEY and CDR2 SVGAGI come from the germline V gene. The CDR3 is made up of 15 amino acids. This chain's CDR3 is CASSYTGVTNEKLFF. The CDR3 nucleotides read TGTGCCAGCAGTTACACAGGGGTAACTAATGAAAAACTGTTTTTT.

The chain joins TRBV11-3 to TRBJ2-2; D possibly corresponds to TRBD1 (5 bases). Trimming took off 11 bases at V and 4 bases at J, with 17 bases between the two ends. This CDR3 is built from 14 residues. Germline loops: CDR1 SGHNT, CDR2 YENEEA. CDR3 sequence: CASSKTALTGELFF. CDR3 bases: TGTGCCTCATCCAAGACAGCTCTCACCGGGGAGCTGTTTTTT. The full variable domain, rest sourced from reference TRBV11-3 and TRBJ2-2, is EAGVVQSPRYKIIEKKQPVAFWCNPISGHNTLYWYLQNLGQGPELLIRYENEEAVDDSQLPKDRFSAERLKGVDSTLKIQPAELGDSAVYLCASSKTALTGELFFGEGSRLTVL.

This clonotype was observed a few times. The rearrangement uses TRBV29-1 and TRBJ1-3, with TRBD1 matching 7 bases. This CDR3 has 14 amino acids. Unmatched junction bases numbered 4, after V lost 3 bases and J lost 2 bases. Germline V gene data show CDR1 as SQVTM and CDR2 as ANQGSEA. In DNA, the CDR3 is TGCAGCGTTGATGGGACAGAGGCTGGAAACACCATATATTTT. This gives the protein CSVDGTEAGNTIYF.

This clonotype was recorded many times. CDR3 in DNA: TGCAGCGCGGAGGGGACAGGGGGCGCTGGGACTGAAGCTTTCTTT. Protein sequence: CSAEGTGGAGTEAFF. The chain links TRBV29-1 to TRBJ1-1; 12 nucleotides align to TRBD1. Germline V gives CDR1 SQVTM, CDR2 ANQGSEA. CDR3 length: 15 amino acids. J gave up 5 bases and V 7 bases, and 11 bases lay outside the gene matches.

The table lists this clonotype with many counts. CDR3 sequence reads: CASSPRVGGREETQYF. The DNA for the CDR3 is TGTGCCAGCAGCCCGAGGGTGGGCGGGAGAGAGGAGACCCAGTACTTC. V and J are TRBV4-2 and TRBJ2-5; 7 bases are shared with TRBD2. Germline lookup yields CDR1 LGHNA and CDR2 YNFKEQ. There are 16 residues in the CDR3. With V trimmed by 4 bases and J by 5 bases, 13 bases remained unmatched.

The V and J genes are TRBV28 and TRBJ2-3; D perhaps matches TRBD1 (5 bases). CDR3 length: 15 residues. From germline, CDR1 is MDHEN and CDR2 SYDVKM. With 7 bases removed from V and 8 bases from J, the gap between germline ends came to 22 bases. The CDR3 DNA reads as TGTGCCAGCATCTTATCCCCCCAGGGCCAGAGTACGCAGTATTTT. Translated: CASILSPQGQSTQYF.

The J gene is TRBJ1-1, the V gene TRBV6-1; TRBD1 matches at 8 bases. The V gene's germline CDR1 is MNHNS and CDR2 SASEGT. The CDR3 totals 14 residues. V lost 6 bases, J lost 5 bases, and 8 bases stayed unmatched. The CDR3 DNA reads TGTGCCAGCAGACTGACAGGGGCGCGGACTGAAGCTTTCTTT. Translation: CASRLTGARTEAFF.

The sample holds many counts of this clonotype. The chain is built from TRBV2 and TRBJ1-5; 7 bases align to TRBD1. Per germline, CDR1 SNHLY and CDR2 FYNNEI. V lost 5 bases to trimming and J lost 3 bases; unmatched junction nucleotides: 4. The CDR3 is 14 amino acids. The CDR3 nucleotides read TGTGCCAGCAGTCCGGACAGGTACAATCAGCCCCAGCATTTT. Amino acids: CASSPDRYNQPQHF.

The rearrangement uses TRBV5-1 and TRBJ2-7; 7 bases agree with TRBD1. Trimming took 0 bases from V and 2 from J; bases not matched to a gene: 2. This CDR3 region has 14 residues. Looked up from germline, CDR1 is SGHRS and CDR2 is YFSETQ. The CDR3 spells CASSLGDSTYEQYF. The DNA of the CDR3 is TGCGCCAGCAGCTTGGGGGACAGTACCTACGAGCAGTACTTC.

This clonotype occurred many times. The CDR3 nucleotides are TGTGCCAGCAGCTTCTCGGGCGGGGCAGATACGCAGTATTTT. This sequence encodes CASSFSGGADTQYF. This chain links TRBV7-6 with TRBJ2-3; maybe TRBD2 (6 bases). Trimming cost V 3 bases and J 4 bases, with 11 bases left between them. Germline V gene data show CDR1 as SGHVS and CDR2 as FNYEAQ. CDR3 length: 14 amino acids.

This clonotype was seen ten or more times. The genes are TRBV12-3 or TRBV12-4 and TRBJ1-6; 8 bases are a match to TRBD1. The CDR3 has 14 residues. Trimming removed 6 bases from V and 9 bases from J; junction bases left unmatched: 7. The CDR3 loop is CASSRDRRGSPLHF. Here the CDR3 DNA reads TGTGCCAGCAGCCGGGACAGGAGGGGTTCACCCCTCCACTTT.

The chain has TRBV7-2 and TRBJ2-1; D not certain. Trimming pared 5 bases from V and 5 bases from J, leaving 13 bases between. The germline CDR1 and CDR2 sequences are SGHTA and FQGNSA. The CDR3 is made up of 14 amino acids. This chain's CDR3 is CASSLIRTNNEQFF. The DNA of the CDR3 is TGTGCCAGCAGCCTAATAAGGACGAACAATGAGCAGTTCTTC.